One sample yielded the 27 T cell receptor beta chains listed below, sequenced in a study of T cell repertoires in cytomegalovirus infection. MiXCR, run by TCRdb on the reads, gives a single entry per CDR3 protein. Of around 530,000 distinct CDR3 sequences listed, more than 25% are singletons. Sequencing input: PBMCs. All receptors come from a human donor in good health (CMV status not recorded). Some clones in this sample may be carry-over from other donors' samples.

J is TRBJ2-7 and V is TRBV27, with 16 nucleotides matching TRBD2. This CDR3 contains 18 residues. V dropped 3 bases and J dropped 0; count of bases not matched to a gene: 5. CDR1 MNHEY and CDR2 SMNVEV come from the germline V gene (reference sequence). CDR3 in DNA: TGTGCCAGCAGTTTCCCGGGACTAGCGGGAGGGCCCTCCTACGAGCAGTACTTC. Amino acids: CASSFPGLAGGPSYEQYF.

This clonotype showed up many times. In DNA, the CDR3 is TGTGCCAGCAGCTTAAGGCAGGCTCAAGAGACCCAGTACTTC. As protein: CASSLRQAQETQYF. The V and J genes are TRBV7-2 and TRBJ2-5; the D is unclear. Trimming shortened V by 2 bases and J by 2 bases, and 9 bases separated the two germline ends. Per germline, CDR1 SGHTA and CDR2 FQGNSA. The CDR3 covers 14 residues.

This clonotype was detected many times. The chain has TRBV6-2 or TRBV6-3 and TRBJ2-7; 8 bases agree with TRBD2. Germline CDR1 reads MNHEY; CDR2 reads SVGEGT. Trimming at V came to 7 bases and at J to 2 bases, leaving 4 bases not matched to a gene. This CDR3 has 13 residues. CDR3 residues: CASTAGGPYEQYF. CDR3 sequence (DNA): TGTGCCAGCACTGCGGGAGGACCCTACGAGCAGTACTTC.

This clonotype was observed at least ten times. The gene calls are TRBV7-2 and TRBJ2-5; 7 nucleotides align to TRBD1. This CDR3 contains 14 residues. J lost 5 bases, V lost 7 bases, and 10 bases had no gene match. Germline V gene lookup returns CDR1 SGHTA and CDR2 FQGNSA. The CDR3 DNA is TGTGCCAGCACCATAGACAGGGTACAGGAGACCCAGTACTTC. It translates to CASTIDRVQETQYF.

This clonotype was counted a few times. The rearrangement links TRBV12-3 or TRBV12-4 to TRBJ1-5, with 7 nucleotides matching TRBD1. CDR3 length: 15 residues. J was trimmed by 1 base and V by 5 bases; bases with no gene match: 5. The CDR3 is CASSDTGASNQPQHF. CDR3 in DNA: TGTGCCAGCAGTGACACAGGGGCGAGCAATCAGCCCCAGCATTTT.

The rearrangement uses TRBV3-1 and TRBJ2-1; the D is unclear. V lost 1 base, J lost 5 bases, and 6 bases lay in between. The germline V gene has CDR1 LGHDT and CDR2 YNNKEL (reference sequence). The CDR3 is 13 residues long. CDR3 region: CASSQADDNEQFF. CDR3 nucleotides: TGTGCCAGCAGCCAAGCGGACGACAATGAGCAGTTCTTC.

V usage is TRBV7-2 and J usage is TRBJ2-1; the match to TRBD2 covers 7 bases. Losses at the gene ends were 9 bases for V and 7 bases for J; bases not matched to a gene: 12. This CDR3 has 14 residues. CDR1 SGHTA and CDR2 FQGNSA come from the germline V gene. The CDR3 region has the DNA TGTGCCAGTGGGGTGGGAGGGCCTGGGAATGAGCAGTTCTTC. Protein product: CASGVGGPGNEQFF.

This clonotype was found a few times. The chain employs TRBV4-1 and TRBJ2-1; 7 bases fit TRBD2. The CDR3 sequence is 15 residues long. From germline, CDR1 is MGHRA and CDR2 YSYEKL. Trimming cost V 1 base and J 7 bases; bases outside gene matches: 7. CDR3 residues: CASSQGRERGNEQFF. As DNA, the CDR3 is TGCGCCAGCAGCCAAGGGCGGGAGCGAGGTAATGAGCAGTTCTTC.

The chain links TRBV28 to TRBJ2-3; a possible D gene is TRBD2 (5 bases). This CDR3 is built from 12 residues. CDR1 is MDHEN, CDR2 SYDVKM, per germline. V was clipped by 7 bases and J by 6 bases, with 11 bases between them. CDR3 residues: CASTSWEDTQYF. DNA of the CDR3: TGTGCCAGCACCTCCTGGGAGGATACGCAGTATTTT.

This clonotype appeared many times. The rearrangement uses TRBV12-3 or TRBV12-4 and TRBJ2-1; 13 bases line up with TRBD2. There are 16 residues in the CDR3. The junction had 5 bases not matched to a gene; V was cut back by 6 bases and J by 3 bases. In DNA form, the CDR3 reads TGTGCCAGCAGCCGGACTAGCGGGAGAGACTACAATGAGCAGTTCTTC. This codes for CASSRTSGRDYNEQFF.

This clonotype was seen a handful of times. The CDR3 sequence is CASTTGAQGIGYTF. The CDR3 coding sequence is TGTGCCAGCACTACCGGAGCACAGGGAATTGGCTACACCTTC. The rearrangement links TRBV28 to TRBJ1-2; weak D call: TRBD1 (6 bases). CDR1 is MDHEN, CDR2 SYDVKM, per germline. Trimming removed 7 bases from V and 7 bases from J, with 19 bases in between. The CDR3 loop spans 14 amino acids.

The CDR3 sequence: CASRWGQMNTEAFF. The CDR3 coding sequence is TGTGCCAGCCGGTGGGGACAGATGAACACTGAAGCTTTCTTT. The rearrangement uses TRBV7-2 and TRBJ1-1; 7 bases match TRBD1. Germline trimming cut 8 bases from V and 0 bases from J; bases unmatched to any gene: 6. Germline CDR1 SGHTA, CDR2 FQGNSA. CDR3 length: 14 residues.

The rearrangement links TRBV10-3 to TRBJ2-3; D remains unclear. This CDR3 spans 13 amino acids. Trimming took off 3 bases at V and 4 bases at J, with 8 bases between the two ends. Germline-derived CDR1 and CDR2 are ENHRY and SYGVKD. The CDR3 DNA is TGTGCCATCAGTGAAGAAGGTGCAGATACGCAGTATTTT. Translating it yields CAISEEGADTQYF.

The table lists this clonotype with a few counts. This sequence joins TRBV19 and TRBJ2-5, with 8 bases that match TRBD1. Germline V gene sequence: CDR1 LNHDA, CDR2 SQIVND (reference sequence). The CDR3 is 14 amino acids. V shed 7 bases, J shed 3 bases, and the junction held 7 bases outside the gene matches. CDR3 region: CASTGGAAEETQYF. In DNA form, the CDR3 reads TGTGCCAGTACAGGGGGCGCCGCGGAAGAGACCCAGTACTTC.

Only a few counts were recorded for this clonotype. The chain is built from TRBV19 and TRBJ2-1; TRBD1 matches 9 bases. Trimming cost V 8 bases and J 6 bases; bases outside gene matches: 11. Germline V CDR1 and CDR2: LNHDA, SQIVND (reference sequence). CDR3 size: 15 residues. The CDR3: CASQKDRGLANEQFF. The CDR3 region has the DNA TGTGCCAGTCAGAAGGACAGGGGCCTAGCCAATGAGCAGTTCTTC.

This clonotype was seen a handful of times. The CDR3 is CASSSGITTQETQYF. The CDR3, as DNA: TGTGCCAGCAGCTCCGGGATAACAACTCAAGAGACCCAGTACTTC. The chain carries TRBV7-2 and TRBJ2-5; tentatively, D is TRBD2 (5 bases). This CDR3 contains 15 residues. Trimming removed 4 bases at V and 2 bases at J, with 14 bases between. CDR1 and CDR2 from the germline V gene are SGHTA and FQGNSA.

The chain employs TRBV7-9 and TRBJ1-1; D may be TRBD1 (6 bases). The ends were cut back, 0 bases at V and 4 bases at J, with 12 bases in the middle. This CDR3 contains 15 residues. CDR1 is SEHNR, CDR2 FQNEAQ, per germline (reference sequence). CDR3 nucleotides: TGTGCCAGCAGCTTAGCGTCGGGGGCAGTCACTGAAGCTTTCTTT. As protein: CASSLASGAVTEAFF.

This clonotype is a singleton in its sample. A junction boundary mismatches the germline segment, possibly from a read error. The V and J genes are TRBV10-2 and TRBJ2-1; D uncertain. There are 14 residues in the CDR3. The germline V gene has CDR1 WSHSY and CDR2 SAAADI. The CDR3 loop reads CASSIMDSYDEQFF. CDR3 nucleotide sequence: TGCGCCAGCAGTATTATGGATTCCTACGATGAGCAGTTCTTC.

This chain uses TRBV4-1 with TRBJ1-1; 7 bases match TRBD1. The V gene's germline CDR1 is MGHRA and CDR2 YSYEKL. The CDR3 extends over 15 amino acids. The junction had 7 bases not matched to a gene; V was cut back by 1 base and J by 5 bases. CDR3 DNA sequence: TGCGCCAGCAGCCAAGGCCGACAGGGTAGGACTGAAGCTTTCTTT. It codes for CASSQGRQGRTEAFF.

This clonotype has a handful of counts. The chain joins TRBV28 to TRBJ2-7; tentatively, D is TRBD2 (6 bases). CDR3 length equals 16 residues. The V end lost 3 bases, the J end lost 6 bases, and 21 bases lay between the germline ends. Germline assignment: CDR1 MDHEN and CDR2 SYDVKM. The CDR3 sequence: CASSFGGTDQAGEQYF. The CDR3, as DNA: TGTGCCAGCAGTTTCGGCGGGACGGACCAAGCTGGCGAGCAGTACTTC. Combining the CDR3 with reference TRBV28 and TRBJ2-7 gives the whole variable domain DVKVTQSSRYLVKRTGEKVFLECVQDMDHENMFWYRQDPGLGLRLIYFSYDVKMKEKGDIPEGYSVSREKKERFSLILESASTNQTSMYLCASSFGGTDQAGEQYFGPGTRLTVT.

Points on this clonotype: One end of the junction varies from germline; a read error may be responsible. The chain recombines TRBV6-2 or TRBV6-3 with TRBJ1-1, with TRBD1 matching over 8 bases. The length of the CDR3 is 15 residues. CDR1 is MNHEY, CDR2 SVGEGT, per germline. CDR3 amino acids: CTSSYGAGGFDEAFF. Written as DNA, the CDR3 is TGTACCAGCAGTTACGGAGCAGGGGGCTTCGATGAAGCTTTCTTT.

With regard to this clonotype: One end of the junction varies from germline; a read error may be responsible. This chain connects TRBV28 to TRBJ1-5; TRBD1 might be the D (5 bases). Germline V gene lookup returns CDR1 MDHEN and CDR2 SYDVKM. The CDR3 covers 14 residues. CDR3 residues: CDSSFGAGNQPQHF. The CDR3 coding sequence is TGTGACAGCAGTTTCGGTGCAGGGAATCAGCCCCAGCATTTT.

Remarks on this clonotype: With a much larger clone just one base away, this may be a read error. The V and J genes are TRBV12-3 or TRBV12-4 and TRBJ1-2, with a weak D call TRBD1 (5 bases). The CDR3 spans 15 residues. V lost 2 bases and J lost 1, with 11 bases in between. The CDR3 loop reads CASSLLRGVNYGYTF. The CDR3 DNA follows: TGTGCCAGCAGTTTACTACGGGGGGTTAACTATGGCTACACCTTC.

This clonotype was counted a few times. This chain connects TRBV6-6 to TRBJ2-5; unclear D gene. The CDR3 loop spans 13 amino acids. Germline V gene sequence: CDR1 MNHNY, CDR2 SVGAGI (reference sequence). The V end was cut by 2 bases, the J end by 0 bases, with 4 bases between. CDR3 region: CASSYQYQETQYF. CDR3 nucleotides: TGTGCCAGCAGTTACCAATACCAAGAGACCCAGTACTTC.

The rearrangement uses TRBV29-1 and TRBJ1-2, with D perhaps TRBD1 (6 bases). Trimming removed 6 bases at V and 0 bases at J, with 11 bases between. In germline, CDR1 is SQVTM, CDR2 ANQGSEA. The CDR3 covers 13 residues. The CDR3 bases are TGCAGCGTAGCGCAGGGGACTAACTATGGCTACACCTTC. Its translation: CSVAQGTNYGYTF.

This clonotype was observed once. The genes are TRBV7-9 and TRBJ1-2; tentatively, D is TRBD1 (5 bases). Germline lookup yields CDR1 SEHNR and CDR2 FQNEAQ (reference sequence). Trimming pared 3 bases from V and 5 bases from J, leaving 19 bases between. The CDR3 sequence is 16 residues long. CDR3 sequence (DNA): TGTGCCAGCAGCTTCGGCTCTCGGGGACTGAGTTATGGCTACACCTTC. As protein: CASSFGSRGLSYGYTF.

There are a few counts of this clonotype. The chain uses TRBV7-2 and TRBJ2-6; maybe TRBD1 (6 bases). The CDR3 consists of 17 residues. Germline assignment: CDR1 SGHTA and CDR2 FQGNSA. Trimming took off 4 bases at V and 0 bases at J, with 13 bases between the two ends. CDR3 DNA sequence: TGTGCCAGCAGCTCCCCAGGGGTGAACTCTGGGGCCAACGTCCTGACTTTC. This sequence encodes CASSSPGVNSGANVLTF.